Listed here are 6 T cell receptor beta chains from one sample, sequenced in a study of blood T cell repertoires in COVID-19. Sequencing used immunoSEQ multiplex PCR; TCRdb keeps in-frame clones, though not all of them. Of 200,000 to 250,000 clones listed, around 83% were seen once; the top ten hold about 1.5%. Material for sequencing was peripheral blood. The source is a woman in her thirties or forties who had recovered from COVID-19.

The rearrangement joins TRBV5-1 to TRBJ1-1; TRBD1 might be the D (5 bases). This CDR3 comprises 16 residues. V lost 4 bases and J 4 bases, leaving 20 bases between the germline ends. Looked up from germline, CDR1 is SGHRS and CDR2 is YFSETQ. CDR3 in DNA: TGCGCCAGCAGCCTGTCCGGACAAACGGTATTCACTGAAGCTTTCTTT. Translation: CASSLSGQTVFTEAFF.

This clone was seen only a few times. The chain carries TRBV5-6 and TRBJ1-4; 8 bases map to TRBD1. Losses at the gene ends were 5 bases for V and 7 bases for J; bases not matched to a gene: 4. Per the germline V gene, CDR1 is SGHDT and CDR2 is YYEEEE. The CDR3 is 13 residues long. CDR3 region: CASSATGGEKLFF. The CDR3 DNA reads TGTGCCAGCAGTGCAACAGGGGGTGAAAAACTGTTTTTT.

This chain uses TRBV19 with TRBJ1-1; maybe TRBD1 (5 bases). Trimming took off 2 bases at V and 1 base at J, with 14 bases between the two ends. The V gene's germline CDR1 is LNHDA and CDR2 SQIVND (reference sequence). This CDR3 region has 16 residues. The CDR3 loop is CASSIWWGTQNTEAFF. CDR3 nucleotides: TGTGCCAGTAGTATATGGTGGGGGACTCAGAACACTGAAGCTTTCTTT.

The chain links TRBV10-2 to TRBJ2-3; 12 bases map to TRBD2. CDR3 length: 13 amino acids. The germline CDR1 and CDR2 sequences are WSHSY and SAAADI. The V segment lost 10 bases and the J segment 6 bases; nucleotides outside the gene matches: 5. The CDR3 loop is CATRTSGVDTQYF. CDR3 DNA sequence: TGCGCCACCCGGACTAGCGGGGTTGATACGCAGTATTTT.

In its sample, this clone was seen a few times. CDR3: CASSLSHRSSYEQYF. DNA for the CDR3: TGTGCCAGCAGTTTATCCCACAGGAGCTCCTACGAGCAGTACTTC. J is TRBJ2-7 and V is TRBV27, with D possibly matching TRBD1 (5 bases). The germline gives CDR1 MNHEY, CDR2 SMNVEV (reference sequence). The CDR3 is made up of 15 amino acids. V was pared by 0 bases and J by 0 bases, with 9 bases between.

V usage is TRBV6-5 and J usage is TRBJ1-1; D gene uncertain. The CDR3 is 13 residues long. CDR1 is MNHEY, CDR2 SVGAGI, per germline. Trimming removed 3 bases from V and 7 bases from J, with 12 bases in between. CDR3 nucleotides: TGTGCCAGCAGTTATAGGTTGGGAGGTGAAGCTTTCTTT. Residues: CASSYRLGGEAFF.